This TCR beta chain was profiled in a study of blood T cell repertoires in COVID-19. Looking at the study overall: T cells, B-cell-depleted T cells, or PBMCs supplied cDNA or gDNA.

Cohort placement rested on clinical history that participants reported themselves. This table comes from immunoSEQ multiplex PCR, and its TCRdb copy is limited to in-frame clones, with some not included. The table records around 250,000 clones, approximately 90% of them present only once. The sequencing sample was made of PBMCs or T cells enriched from blood (not recorded which). The TCR originated in a human donor in a cohort exposed to, infected with or recovered from COVID-19 (not recorded which). The donor label of this sample is uncertain.

The CDR3 bases are TGCGCCAGCAGCTTGGAACACAGGGGAGGTTCGGAGACCCAGTACTTC. Amino acid sequence: CASSLEHRGGSETQYF. The V call is TRBV5-1, the J call TRBJ2-5, with a possible D match to TRBD1 (7 bases). The ends were cut back, 0 bases at V and 5 bases at J, with 17 bases in the middle. Germline V gives CDR1 SGHRS, CDR2 YFSETQ. CDR3 length equals 16 residues.